The clone carrying this T cell receptor beta chain has only one observation. What it binds is unknown. The data are from a study of Ad26.COV2.S vaccination and SARS-CoV-2 variants. The treatment here: some 20 received Ad26.COV2.S at low or high dose, single or two shots; roughly five received placebo; per-sample allocation not given. All samples were drawn on day 63, counting from the first vaccine or placebo injection. In Boston, an adult donor aged 18-55 years took part. Produced via immunoSEQ multiplex PCR; TCRdb's table is partial and in-frame only. This sample yields almost 400,000 clones, of which approximately 89% are seen a single time; approximately 1.9% belongs to the top ten. Regarding the study as a whole: Substantial breadth was reported for post-vaccination spike-specific CD8+ and CD4+ T cells.

Trimming at V came to 1 base and at J to 6 bases, leaving 5 bases not matched to a gene. CDR3 length: 14 amino acids. Looked up from germline, CDR1 is LNHNV and CDR2 is YYDKDF (reference sequence). This TCR derives from a person aged 18-60 years who received the Ad26.COV2.S COVID-19 vaccine or a placebo. The sample consisted of peripheral blood, taken in a trial of Ad26.COV2.S vaccine versus placebo. V gene TRBV15 combines with J gene TRBJ2-7; 8 bases align to TRBD1. The CDR3 loop is CATSRVRTGREQYF. Written as DNA, the CDR3 is TGTGCCACCAGCAGAGTAAGGACAGGGCGCGAGCAGTACTTC.